This T cell receptor (beta chain) came from a study of blood T cell repertoires in COVID-19. Study-wide context: Samples of COVID-19 (acute and convalescent) were obtained from the United States, Italy and Spain.

Authors' processing steps: Reference gene primer amplification in the assay estimated nucleated cell counts. TCRdb keeps only in-frame clones here, not all; method: immunoSEQ multiplex PCR. Clonal size and the V and J genes are those of that table, whereas D and trimming came from the DNA. The table lists about 220,000 clones, 70% to 90% of them singletons. This clone came up once. Per the germline V gene, CDR1 is SQVTM and CDR2 is ANQGSEA. CDR3 size: 12 residues. V lost 7 bases to trimming and J lost 5 bases; unmatched junction nucleotides: 5. The sample comprised peripheral blood. This TCR came from a middle-aged man who had recovered from COVID-19. This chain links TRBV29-1 with TRBJ2-5; TRBD2 matches at 9 bases. CDR3 sequence (DNA): TGCAGCGCCGGGACTAGCTGGGAGACCCAGTACTTC. It codes for CSAGTSWETQYF.